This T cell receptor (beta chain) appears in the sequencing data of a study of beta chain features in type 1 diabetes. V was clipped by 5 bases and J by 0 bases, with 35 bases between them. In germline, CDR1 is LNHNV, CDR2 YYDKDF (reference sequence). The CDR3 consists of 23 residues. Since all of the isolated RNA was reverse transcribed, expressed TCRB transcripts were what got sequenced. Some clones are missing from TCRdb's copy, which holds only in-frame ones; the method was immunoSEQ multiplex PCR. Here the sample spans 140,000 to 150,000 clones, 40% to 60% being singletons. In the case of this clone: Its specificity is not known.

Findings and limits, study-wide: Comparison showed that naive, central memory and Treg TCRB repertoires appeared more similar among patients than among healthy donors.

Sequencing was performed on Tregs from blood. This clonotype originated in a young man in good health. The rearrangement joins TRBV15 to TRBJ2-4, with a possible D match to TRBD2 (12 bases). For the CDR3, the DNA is TGTGCCACCAGCCGGACAGGGGGCCCCGATACTAGCGGGAGGCCCATAGCCAAAAACATTCAGTACTTC. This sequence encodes CATSRTGGPDTSGRPIAKNIQYF. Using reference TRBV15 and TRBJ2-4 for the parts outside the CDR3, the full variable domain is DAMVIQNPRYQVTQFGKPVTLSCSQTLNHNVMYWYQQKSSQAPKLLFHYYDKDFNNEADTPDNFQSRRPNTSFCFLDIRSPGLGDTAMYLCATSRTGGPDTSGRPIAKNIQYFGAGTRLSVL.